Below, 16 T cell receptor beta chains from the same sample are listed, as sequenced in a study of CD8+ T cells in alopecia areata. RNA extraction was followed by reverse transcription into cDNA, which acted as the sequencing template. Sequencing used immunoSEQ multiplex PCR; TCRdb keeps in-frame clones, though not all of them. The repertoire consists of roughly 100,000 clones, with 70% to 90% occurring once and the leading ten covering around 10%. Documented treatment: oral pan-JAK inhibitor, 5-10 mg twice daily. This material consisted of CD8+ T cells sorted from blood, taken around week 31, from a patient treated with tofacitinib. The receptors were gathered from a human donor with alopecia areata.

This clone was seen just once. The chain carries TRBV6-5 and TRBJ2-1; 7 nucleotides line up with TRBD1. The CDR3 runs 15 residues. V lost 9 bases and J lost 2; bases outside the gene matches: 10. CDR1 MNHEY and CDR2 SVGAGI come from the germline V gene. Here the CDR3 DNA reads TGTGCCAGTCGGACCGGGACAGAGACCTACAATGAGCAGTTCTTC. Its translation is CASRTGTETYNEQFF.

The chain is built from TRBV7-9 and TRBJ2-7; 9 bases align to TRBD1. Per germline, CDR1 SEHNR and CDR2 FQNEAQ (reference sequence). V shed 5 bases, J shed 3 bases, and the junction held 8 bases outside the gene matches. The CDR3 spans 15 residues. CDR3 in DNA: TGTGCCAGCAGCCCGGCGGGACAGGGCCGCTACGAGCAGTACTTC. Its protein is CASSPAGQGRYEQYF.

The chain combines TRBV15 with TRBJ1-1; the D is unclear. Germline CDR1 and CDR2: LNHNV and YYDKDF (reference sequence). The V and J ends lost 5 bases and 2 bases respectively, with 12 bases between them. This CDR3 has 14 residues. CDR3 protein: CATSHGGENTEAFF. CDR3 nucleotides: TGTGCCACCAGCCACGGCGGGGAAAACACTGAAGCTTTCTTT.

This clone showed up just once. The J gene is TRBJ2-7, the V gene TRBV30; D uncertain. Germline lookup yields CDR1 GTSNPN and CDR2 SVGIG (reference sequence). Trimming took off 0 bases at V and 3 bases at J, with 3 bases between the two ends. The CDR3 totals 11 residues. The CDR3 nucleotides are TGTGCCTGGAGTGTGGACTACGAGCAGTACTTC. This gives the protein CAWSVDYEQYF.

The V gene is TRBV5-1, the J gene TRBJ2-7; D gene ambiguous. V lost 0 bases and J 2 bases, leaving 24 bases between the germline ends. Germline assignment: CDR1 SGHRS and CDR2 YFSETQ. The CDR3 has 19 residues. CDR3: CASSLAEVRFLSNAYEQYF. In DNA, the CDR3 is TGCGCCAGCAGCTTGGCCGAGGTACGGTTTCTTTCGAACGCCTACGAGCAGTACTTC.

CDR3 bases: TGTGCCAGCAGTCGACTAAGCCTCGTAGATGAGCAGTTCTTC. Residues: CASSRLSLVDEQFF. The chain uses TRBV6-1 and TRBJ2-1, with a weak D call TRBD2 (5 bases). The CDR3 runs to 14 residues. The ends were cut back, 5 bases at V and 8 bases at J, with 16 bases in the middle. Germline CDR1 and CDR2: MNHNS and SASEGT.

The rearrangement joins TRBV9 to TRBJ1-1, with 7 bases aligning to TRBD1. CDR1 and CDR2 (germline): SGDLS, YYNGEE. The ends lost 4 bases at V and 8 bases at J; junction bases unmatched: 8. The CDR3 has 13 residues. The CDR3 spells CASSHTGESEAFF. The CDR3 region has the DNA TGTGCCAGCAGCCATACAGGGGAGAGCGAAGCTTTCTTT.

As DNA, the CDR3 is TGTGCCAGCGGCCTAGCGGGGGGGCAAAATGAGCAGTTCTTC. Its protein product is CASGLAGGQNEQFF. V gene TRBV6-1 combines with J gene TRBJ2-1, with 12 bases aligning to TRBD2. The germline V gene has CDR1 MNHNS and CDR2 SASEGT. V trimming: 8 bases; J trimming: 7 bases; junction bases outside the gene matches: 6. This CDR3 is built from 14 residues.

The rearrangement links TRBV27 to TRBJ2-7, with 9 bases that match TRBD1. V shed 6 bases, J shed 0 bases, and the junction held 9 bases outside the gene matches. From germline, CDR1 is MNHEY and CDR2 SMNVEV (reference sequence). This CDR3 comprises 16 residues. This CDR3 is CASSNPKTGGSYEQYF. The CDR3 coding sequence is TGTGCCAGCAGCAATCCCAAGACAGGGGGCTCCTACGAGCAGTACTTC.

The chain is built from TRBV28 and TRBJ2-1; D call uncertain. V dropped 3 bases and J dropped 8 bases, with 14 bases sitting between them. CDR1 and CDR2 (germline): MDHEN, SYDVKM. The CDR3 consists of 14 residues. The DNA for the CDR3 is TGTGCCAGCAGTTTTCGGGTTGGATTTGATGAGCAGTTCTTC. Translated, it gives CASSFRVGFDEQFF.

The chain recombines TRBV27 with TRBJ1-2; 8 bases fit TRBD1. Germline V lookup: CDR1 MNHEY, CDR2 SMNVEV (reference sequence). Trimming at V came to 2 bases and at J to 6 bases, leaving 17 bases not matched to a gene. The CDR3 has 18 residues. The CDR3 region has the DNA TGTGCCAGCAGTTTAGGGGGGGGACAGGAGGTCAGGTTAGATGGCTACACCTTC. It yields the protein CASSLGGGQEVRLDGYTF.

This clone was observed a single time. The rearrangement joins TRBV19 to TRBJ2-3, with 11 bases aligning to TRBD2. The CDR3 runs 18 residues. V shed 9 bases, J shed 2 bases, and the junction held 16 bases outside the gene matches. Germline V gives CDR1 LNHDA, CDR2 SQIVND (reference sequence). The CDR3 is CARGPGASGGTNTDTQYF. The CDR3 DNA reads TGTGCCAGAGGCCCCGGGGCTAGCGGGGGGACCAACACAGATACGCAGTATTTT.

The chain employs TRBV27 and TRBJ2-1; 8 bases are shared with TRBD2. The CDR3 sequence is 17 residues long. The V gene end was trimmed by 4 bases and the J gene end by 4 bases; junction bases not matched to a gene: 12. Looked up from germline, CDR1 is MNHEY and CDR2 is SMNVEV (reference sequence). As DNA, the CDR3 is TGTGCCAGCAGTTCTTCACGAGCGGGGGCGATTTACAATGAGCAGTTCTTC. Translated: CASSSSRAGAIYNEQFF.

The gene calls are TRBV2 and TRBJ1-1; no definite D call. V was clipped by 1 base and J by 4 bases, with 1 base between them. Germline CDR1 is SNHLY and CDR2 is FYNNEI. This CDR3 region has 11 residues. The CDR3, as DNA: TGTGCCAGCAGTGAAGTCACTGAAGCTTTCTTT. Protein sequence: CASSEVTEAFF.

This chain uses TRBV7-3 with TRBJ2-1; D may be TRBD1 (5 bases). The CDR3 is made up of 14 amino acids. Per germline, CDR1 SGHTA and CDR2 FQGTGA. Between the trimmed V and J ends, which lost 1 base and 6 bases, there was a span of 10 bases. CDR3 sequence (DNA): TGTGCCAGCAGCTTAAAAGGGGCGCGCAATGAGCAGTTCTTC. Translated, it gives CASSLKGARNEQFF.

This clone was seen just once. V is TRBV19 and J is TRBJ1-1; 10 bases align to TRBD1. J gave up 10 bases and V 11 bases, and 4 bases lay outside the gene matches. The germline gives CDR1 LNHDA, CDR2 SQIVND (reference sequence). The CDR3 spans 10 residues. The CDR3 spells CAVTGGRAFF. Written as DNA, the CDR3 is TGTGCCGTGACAGGGGGCCGAGCTTTCTTT.